These T cell receptor beta chains were read from a single sample in a study of shared clonotypes between healthy human individuals. Some clones are missing from TCRdb's copy, which holds only in-frame ones; the method was immunoSEQ multiplex PCR. The sample holds about 490,000 clones, over 60% seen once. Sequenced material: PBMCs. These receptors were collected from a woman aged 40 to 50 in good health. Some clones in this sample may be carry-over from other donors' samples. Both conserved end residues are trimmed from each CDR3.

V: TRBV6-6
CDR3: ASSYGRDSDIEQF

V: TRBV5-4
CDR3: ASTMDDGYNEQF

V: TRBV5-4
CDR3: ASTRDRGRHYGYT

V: TRBV30
CDR3: ALPRRNRGEDSDEKLF

V: TRBV19
CDR3: ASRERRTGDTEAF

V: TRBV7-2
CDR3: ASSQGQPNQPQH

V: TRBV7-9
CDR3: ASSGGQTETQY

V: TRBV27
CDR3: ASSPNLWGTEAF

V: TRBV2
CDR3: ASSSGLAGEQETQY

V: TRBV7-2
CDR3: ASSRVVKNEKLF

V: TRBV18
CDR3: ASSPDRNTGELF

V: TRBV29-1
CDR3: SVTMTGIGAF

V: TRBV5-7
CDR3: ASSLESCKVSRVGEQY

V: TRBV29-1
CDR3: SVSKAGTDTQY